This T cell receptor beta chain originates from a study of cytomegalovirus exposure and HLA in healthy donors (dated by TCRdb to the late 2010s). With respect to the entire study: According to an earlier analysis of 587 of the donors, about 190 million T cells yielded 117 million unique TCR beta sequences and 250 to 350 Gb of sequence data. On average, roughly 250,000 unique TCR beta nucleotide sequences were sequenced per donor among 398 genotyped donors of the cohort, with roughly 18% of those sequences being non-productive. The study profiled the T cell repertoires of about 720 subjects by immunosequencing and related them to cytomegalovirus serostatus. Several DR-DQ haplotypes were handled as single units for association and clustering because linkage in the cohort was strong. Rather than drawing on any new phenotypic data, the later analysis identified candidate immune exposures from TCR beta sequences and the way those sequences occurred across donors. All discovery cohort repertoires had been generated using a single sequencing platform. Genome-wide SNP genotypes for about 65% of the roughly 670 donors were used in a later genetic analysis, which treated that subset as a discovery cohort. Alongside the repertoire data, information on donor age, sex, ethnicity and CMV serostatus was compiled. The study aimed to test whether signatures of past pathogen exposure could be identified by cataloging public T cell receptors. Besides the first cohort of approximately 670 subjects, a separate validation cohort made up of some 110 different subjects was used. Typing coverage differed by locus: A, B, C, DRB1 and DQB1 were typed in roughly 620-630 donors, DQA1 in roughly 500, DPA1 in approximately 600, and DPB1 in 472. A later analysis re-examined previously published TCR beta repertoires from roughly 720 donors and added high-resolution HLA genotyping to investigate patterns of TCR occurrence. Class I and class II HLA loci were covered by the typing at four-digit resolution. To predict cytomegalovirus infection status, the study combined high-throughput TCR immunosequencing, statistical association of individual TCRs with disease status, and machine learning. An early release that covered some 630 HLA-typed donors contained approximately 300 gigabases of sequencing data and tens of millions of unique TCR sequences. In an earlier analysis of several hundred of the donors, high-throughput TCR beta sequencing was used to judge whether each TCR beta V gene segment behaved as functional or pseudogenic. The genetic ancestry cluster associated with self-reported Caucasian donors included about 81% of the approximately 430 genotyped donors. The full study reports these points: In a later analysis, HLA-associated TCR beta chains showed more clonal expansion and lower generation probabilities than non-associated chains that were equally common. The classifier was reported to diagnose cytomegalovirus status with high specificity and sensitivity in both the original and validation cohorts. In vitro tests confirmed that a few of the cytomegalovirus-associated TCR beta chains recognize cytomegalovirus antigens. Because HLA typing was missing for some donors at each locus, association tests included only the typed subset. In the study, roughly 160 TCR beta chains were listed as associated with cytomegalovirus. The 87-base-pair reads could not distinguish some IMGT-functional V segments, including TRBV6-2 and TRBV6-3, so those segments were excluded. Presence/absence analyses assumed roughly uniform sequencing depth across donors, an assumption that may not hold. When HLA alleles, especially DR and DQ, strongly co-occurred, TCR associations were difficult to assign to individual alleles. A later analysis found that most CMV-associated TCR beta chains appeared HLA-restricted, with HLA associations seemingly driven largely by CMV exposure. A further reported finding was that TCR beta sequences accurately predicted the HLA-A and HLA-B alleles for most subjects in the first cohort. According to a later analysis, parvovirus B19, influenza, CMV and Epstein-Barr virus appeared linked to several top co-occurrence clusters. A later genetic analysis reported fewer N-insertions in productive TCRs among donors in an Asian-associated ancestry cluster than the roughly 700-donor mean. This cohort had only TCR beta chains sequenced, and the lack of alpha or paired-chain data limited which features could be detected. The earlier analysis of some 560 of the donors excluded 15 to 20 rarely observed V segments, including chromosome 9 orphons, because counts were too low. An earlier analysis of approximately 500 of the donors showed that most TCR beta V segments appeared in productive rearrangements either about 87% or about 30% of the time, which broadly matched IMGT annotations. An association between a missense DCLRE1C variant and V-gene and J-gene trimming of TCR beta chains was found in a later genetic analysis and replicated in an independent cohort. Correlated functional status among segregating V segments might be attributable to linkage disequilibrium, but an unknown experimental factor could not be ruled out. Specific HLA alleles were associated with more than 15,000 TCR beta sequences at a false discovery rate of 0.05 in a later analysis. The sequencing pipeline was judged likely to have produced a cluster of highly shared sequence variants as a technical artifact. Immune exposure information for the cohort was limited to CMV serostatus. Across donors, most TCR sequences were observed very rarely, whereas some public TCRs were present in many individuals. A later analysis found that TCR association rates varied across HLA loci, with DRB1 alleles showing the most associated TCRs and HLA-C alleles the fewest. It was suggested by the authors that the approach could potentially be generalized to other disease states and immunological phenotypes.

In the germline V gene (reference sequence), CDR1 corresponds to SGHAT and CDR2 to FQDESV. The CDR3 runs 15 amino acids, cysteine and phenylalanine included. The only DNA kept is the CDR3, 45 bases in frame from the first base. After removal of 2 bases from V and 0 bases from J, the junction retains 2 bases not matched to a gene. The library was produced with the immunoSEQ multiplex PCR assay. The multiplex PCR relied on a mix of 60 forward primers for TCR Vbeta segments and 13 reverse primers for TCR Jbeta segments. A multiplex PCR assay on genomic DNA amplified the CDR3 region of rearranged TCR beta genes. Amplified TCR beta libraries were sequenced as 87-base-pair reads on the Illumina HiSeq System. On the study's bioinformatics: In a later analysis, tens of millions of unique TCR beta chains were counted across the approximately 620 repertoires, and around 10 million of these chains were shared by at least two donors. A nearest-neighbor algorithm error-corrected the raw reads and collapsed the reads into unique sequences, merging closely related sequences to remove PCR and sequencing errors. To assign V, D and J gene segments, CDR3 sequences were aligned to IMGT reference sequences. For a sequence to be retained, a match of at least six nucleotides to both a V gene segment and a J gene segment was required. Rearrangements were called productive when the CDR3 lacked stop codons and stayed in frame with V and J; all others were non-productive. Following IMGT convention, CDR3 was defined as the stretch from the second conserved V-encoded cysteine to the conserved J-encoded phenylalanine. The earlier analysis of 500 to 600 of the donors excluded sequences that lacked an unambiguous match to a single V gene segment. An earlier analysis of a few hundred of the donors classified V segments as functional when productive rearrangements were above 56.7% and as segregating when the standard deviation between donors was above 5%. To diagnose cytomegalovirus status from the catalog of TCR beta chain sequences, a statistical classification framework was built. V and J gene assignment, in a later analysis, came from comparing TCR nucleotide sequences with IMGT/GENE-DB human TR gene sequences. In a later analysis, CDR3 sequences and most-parsimonious VDJ recombination scenarios were assigned using the TCRdist pipeline. In a later analysis, each TCR beta chain was defined by its CDR3 amino acid sequence together with its V-gene family, and reads lacking a unique V-gene family were excluded. To address suspected cross-contamination and a sequencing artifact, a later analysis removed several hundred highly shared, low-generation-probability nucleotide sequences. A later analysis calculated a clonal expansion index for each public chain from normalized within-repertoire ranks of inferred template counts. In a later analysis, generation probabilities were computed with a VDJ recombination model fitted to out-of-frame rearrangements, and the resulting probabilities were checked against IGoR. Hypergeometric tests were used in a later analysis to score TCR-TCR, TCR-HLA and TCR-CMV co-occurrence, with a repertoire-size bias correction applied to the TCR pairs. To estimate false discovery rates, a later analysis permuted the HLA or CMV assignments 20 times. In a later analysis, co-occurring TCRs were grouped using DBSCAN, with TCRdist sequence similarity added in when clustering inside HLA-allele-positive subsets. Co-occurrence clustering excluded repertoires with fewer than 30,000 or more than 120,000 public chains, plus five with anomalous nucleotide sharing. In its TCRdb copy, this immuneACCESS table keeps in-frame sequences only and misses some clones. Where compared with another copy, unresolved V genes explain less than half of these, and the others have no known cause. That table supplies the V and J calls and clone size; D and trimming were determined from the DNA. Counted in this sample were 130,000 or so clones; around four fifths of them appeared once. The top ten clones comprise around 2% of the sample.

The cohort was made up of approximately 670 healthy bone marrow donors. Cohort members were all nominally healthy when sampled, although unrecorded immune exposures were likely present. The donor tested CMV seronegative, placing the donor among the approximately 360 seronegative members of the cohort. Every donor gave a peripheral blood sample, and the peripheral blood mononuclear cells from that sample were used for TCR beta sequencing. Genomic DNA extraction from the blood cell samples was performed with the Qiagen DNeasy Blood Extraction Kit. Turning to this clone: What antigen it recognizes has not been identified. It has no much larger one-base neighbor in the sample; base qualities were not kept.

The TCR sequence derives from a woman aged 40 to 50 in good health and CMV-seronegative. Specimen: PBMCs. The V and J genes are TRBV11-1 and TRBJ2-3, and 7 junctional nucleotides match TRBD2. The CDR3 protein is CASSLPSGSTDTQYF. Read as DNA, the sequence is TGTGCCAGCAGCTTACCTAGCGGAAGCACAGATACGCAGTATTTT.